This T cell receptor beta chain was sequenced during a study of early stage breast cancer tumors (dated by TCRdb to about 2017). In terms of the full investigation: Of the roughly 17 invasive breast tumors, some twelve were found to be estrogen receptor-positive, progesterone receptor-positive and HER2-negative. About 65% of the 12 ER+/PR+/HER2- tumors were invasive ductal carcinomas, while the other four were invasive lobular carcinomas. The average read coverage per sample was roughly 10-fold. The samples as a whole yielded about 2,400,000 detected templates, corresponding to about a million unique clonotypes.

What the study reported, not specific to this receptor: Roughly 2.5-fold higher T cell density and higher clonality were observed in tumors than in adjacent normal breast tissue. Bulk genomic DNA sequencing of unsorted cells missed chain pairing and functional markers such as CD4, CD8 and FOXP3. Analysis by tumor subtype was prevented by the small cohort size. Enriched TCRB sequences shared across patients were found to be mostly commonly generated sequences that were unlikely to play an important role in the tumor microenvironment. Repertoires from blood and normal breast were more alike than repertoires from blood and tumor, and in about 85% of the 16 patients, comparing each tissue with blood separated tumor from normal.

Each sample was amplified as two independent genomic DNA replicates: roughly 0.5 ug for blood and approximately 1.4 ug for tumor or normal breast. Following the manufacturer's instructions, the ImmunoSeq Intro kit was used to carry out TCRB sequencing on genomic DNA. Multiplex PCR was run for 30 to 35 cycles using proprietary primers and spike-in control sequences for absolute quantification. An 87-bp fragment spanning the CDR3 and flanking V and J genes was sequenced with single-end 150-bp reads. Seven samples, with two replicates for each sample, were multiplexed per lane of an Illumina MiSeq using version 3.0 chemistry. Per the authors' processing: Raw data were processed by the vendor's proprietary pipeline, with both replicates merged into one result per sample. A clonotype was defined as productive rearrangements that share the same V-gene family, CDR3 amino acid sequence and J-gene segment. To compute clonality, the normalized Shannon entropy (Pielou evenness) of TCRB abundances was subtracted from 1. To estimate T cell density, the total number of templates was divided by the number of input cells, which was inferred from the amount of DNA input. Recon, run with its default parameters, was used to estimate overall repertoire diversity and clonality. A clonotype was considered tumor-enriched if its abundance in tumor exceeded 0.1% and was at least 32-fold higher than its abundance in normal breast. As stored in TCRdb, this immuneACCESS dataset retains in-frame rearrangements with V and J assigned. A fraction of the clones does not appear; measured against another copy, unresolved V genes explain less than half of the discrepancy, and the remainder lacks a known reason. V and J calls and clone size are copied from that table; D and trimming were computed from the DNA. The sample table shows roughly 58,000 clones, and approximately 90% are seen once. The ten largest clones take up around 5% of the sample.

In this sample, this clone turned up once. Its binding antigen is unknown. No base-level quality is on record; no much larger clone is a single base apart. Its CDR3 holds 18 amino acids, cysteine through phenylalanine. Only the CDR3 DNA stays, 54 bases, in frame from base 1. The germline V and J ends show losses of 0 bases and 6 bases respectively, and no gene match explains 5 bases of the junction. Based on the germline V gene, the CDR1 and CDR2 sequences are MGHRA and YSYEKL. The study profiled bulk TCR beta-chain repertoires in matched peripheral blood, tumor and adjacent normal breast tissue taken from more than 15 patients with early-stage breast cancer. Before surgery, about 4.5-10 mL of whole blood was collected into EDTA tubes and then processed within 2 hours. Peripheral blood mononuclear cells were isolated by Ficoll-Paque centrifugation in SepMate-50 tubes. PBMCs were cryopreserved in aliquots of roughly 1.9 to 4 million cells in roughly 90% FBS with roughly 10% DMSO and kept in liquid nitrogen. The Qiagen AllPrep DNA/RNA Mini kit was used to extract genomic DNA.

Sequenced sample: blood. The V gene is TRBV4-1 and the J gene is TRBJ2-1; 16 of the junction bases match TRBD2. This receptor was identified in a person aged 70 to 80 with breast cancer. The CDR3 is CASSQDGTSGRGGNEQFF. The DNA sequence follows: TGCGCCAGCAGCCAAGATGGGACTAGCGGGAGGGGCGGCAATGAGCAGTTCTTC.